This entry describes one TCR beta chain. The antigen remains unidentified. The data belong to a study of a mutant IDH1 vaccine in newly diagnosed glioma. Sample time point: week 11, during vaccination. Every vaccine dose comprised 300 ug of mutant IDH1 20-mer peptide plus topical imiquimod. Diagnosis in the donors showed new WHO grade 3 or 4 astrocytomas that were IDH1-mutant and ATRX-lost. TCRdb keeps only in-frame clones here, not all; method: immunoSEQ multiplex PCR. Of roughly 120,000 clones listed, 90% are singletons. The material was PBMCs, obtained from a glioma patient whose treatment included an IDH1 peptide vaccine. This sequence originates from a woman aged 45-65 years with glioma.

CDR3: CASSVGTDSYEQYF. For the CDR3, the DNA is TGTGCCAGCAGCGTAGGGACAGACTCCTACGAGCAGTACTTC. The chain recombines TRBV9 with TRBJ2-7, with TRBD1 as a possible D gene (6 bases). This CDR3 is 14 amino acids long. Trimming took off 0 bases at V and 0 bases at J, with 7 bases between the two ends. Germline loops: CDR1 SGDLS, CDR2 YYNGEE.